This T cell receptor beta chain was captured in a study of beta chain features in type 1 diabetes. Of the isolated RNA, all was reverse transcribed, and so the sequenced material was expressed TCRB transcripts. Data came from immunoSEQ multiplex PCR; TCRdb stores just in-frame clones and leaves some out. The table lists about 360,000 clones, roughly 12% of them singletons. Germline values: CDR1 SEHNR, CDR2 FQNEAQ (reference sequence). Trimming cost V 5 bases and J 4 bases, with 17 bases left between them. The CDR3 is 15 residues long. The TCR sequence derives from a man between 18 and 35 years old in good health. Sequencing used naive CD4+ T cells from blood. The chain couples TRBV7-9 to TRBJ1-2; D is unresolved. The CDR3: CASSPIVGSSYGYTF. The DNA of the CDR3 is TGTGCCAGCAGCCCCATTGTAGGGAGCAGCTATGGCTACACCTTC.